Below, 29 T cell receptor beta chains from the same sample are listed, as sequenced in a study of blood T cell repertoires in COVID-19. Assay used: immunoSEQ multiplex PCR; TCRdb lists only in-frame clones, some missing. The data show 300,000 to 350,000 clones, over 80% seen once. Sample: PBMCs or T cells enriched from blood (not recorded which). These receptors all come from a man aged 30 to 45 who had recovered from COVID-19.

This chain uses TRBV18 with TRBJ1-4, with 8 positions matching TRBD1. The CDR3 consists of 16 residues. In germline, CDR1 is KGHSH, CDR2 LQKENI. Trimming took 5 bases from V and 0 from J; bases not matched to a gene: 5. The CDR3 DNA reads as TGTGCCAGCTCAGCTAGGACAGGGTCAACTAATGAAAAACTGTTTTTT. Translating it yields CASSARTGSTNEKLFF. The full variable domain, its missing parts supplied by reference TRBV18 and TRBJ1-4, is NAGVMQNPRHLVRRRGQEARLRCSPMKGHSHVYWYRQLPEEGLKFMVYLQKENIIDESGMPKERFSAEFPKEGPSILRIQQVVRGDSAAYFCASSARTGSTNEKLFFGSGTQLSVL.

In DNA, the CDR3 is TGTGCCAGCAGTTTATCCGCCCCATGGGGCGACGAGCAGTACTTC. Translating it yields CASSLSAPWGDEQYF. This chain connects TRBV27 to TRBJ2-7; a weak D match, TRBD1 (5 bases). The CDR3 is 15 amino acids. CDR1 is MNHEY, CDR2 SMNVEV, per germline (reference sequence). The V gene lost 0 bases and the J gene lost 5 bases, with 14 bases spanning the gap.

The chain has TRBV11-3 and TRBJ1-4; 7 nucleotides line up with TRBD1. Germline CDR1 is SGHNT and CDR2 is YENEEA. V dropped 4 bases and J dropped 10; count of bases not matched to a gene: 6. There are 13 residues in the CDR3. In DNA, the CDR3 is TGTGCCAGCAGCTCGGGACCAGGGGGAAAACTGTTTTTT. Its protein is CASSSGPGGKLFF. The full variable domain, completed using reference TRBV11-3 and TRBJ1-4, is EAGVVQSPRYKIIEKKQPVAFWCNPISGHNTLYWYLQNLGQGPELLIRYENEEAVDDSQLPKDRFSAERLKGVDSTLKIQPAELGDSAVYLCASSSGPGGKLFFGSGTQLSVL.

The chain is built from TRBV30 and TRBJ1-2; tentative D call: TRBD1 (5 bases). The germline V gene has CDR1 GTSNPN and CDR2 SVGIG (reference sequence). This CDR3 comprises 12 residues. V shed 3 bases and J shed 4 bases, with 9 bases lying between them. The CDR3 loop reads CAWRTGPYGYTF. DNA for the CDR3: TGTGCCTGGAGAACAGGACCCTATGGCTACACCTTC.

V is TRBV11-1 and J is TRBJ2-3, with TRBD1 as a possible D gene (6 bases). The V gene lost 1 base and the J gene lost 4 bases, with 12 bases spanning the gap. Germline CDR1 SGHAT, CDR2 FQDESV (reference sequence). This CDR3 contains 15 residues. The CDR3 sequence is CASSLGQVTPDTQYF. The CDR3 DNA reads as TGTGCCAGCAGCTTAGGACAGGTTACCCCAGATACGCAGTATTTT.

This chain uses TRBV10-3 with TRBJ1-1; 9 positions agree with TRBD1. The CDR3 sequence is 18 residues long. The trim removed 0 bases at V and 3 bases at J, leaving 11 bases unmatched. The germline V gene encodes CDR1 ENHRY and CDR2 SYGVKD. The CDR3 protein is CAISESGTTGGLDTEAFF. CDR3 bases: TGTGCCATCAGTGAGTCAGGTACCACAGGGGGCTTGGACACTGAAGCTTTCTTT.

The chain joins TRBV19 to TRBJ2-3; TRBD2 aligns across 7 bases. V lost 3 bases and J lost 2; bases outside the gene matches: 5. There are 15 residues in the CDR3. Germline CDR1 LNHDA, CDR2 SQIVND (reference sequence). CDR3 nucleotide sequence: TGTGCCAGTAGTATCAGCGGGATATACACAGATACGCAGTATTTT. Encoded protein: CASSISGIYTDTQYF.

The chain employs TRBV20-1 and TRBJ2-3; 9 bases fit TRBD2. CDR3 size: 16 residues. V lost 3 bases, J lost 0 bases, and 7 bases stayed unmatched. The germline V gene has CDR1 DFQATT and CDR2 SNEGSKA (reference sequence). The CDR3 DNA is TGCAGTGCTAGTGAACTTAGCGGGGGAAGCACAGATACGCAGTATTTT. Its translation is CSASELSGGSTDTQYF.

The chain is built from TRBV6-5 and TRBJ2-1, with 9 positions matching TRBD2. After removal of 6 bases from V and 4 bases from J, the junction contained 7 bases not matched to a gene. This CDR3 is built from 15 residues. Germline lookup yields CDR1 MNHEY and CDR2 SVGAGI. The DNA for the CDR3 is TGTGCCAGCAGCCGCGGGGGGGCCGGGTACAATGAGCAGTTCTTC. Translated: CASSRGGAGYNEQFF.

V gene TRBV15 combines with J gene TRBJ1-2; weak D call: TRBD1 (6 bases). Trimming shortened V by 1 base and J by 4 bases, and 10 bases separated the two germline ends. The CDR3 totals 14 residues. The germline gives CDR1 LNHNV, CDR2 YYDKDF (reference sequence). For the CDR3, the DNA is TGTGCCACCAGCAGAGCACAGGGATCCTATGGCTACACCTTC. Translating it yields CATSRAQGSYGYTF.

This chain links TRBV7-9 with TRBJ2-7, with D tentatively TRBD1 (5 bases). Trimming pared 1 base from V and 5 bases from J, leaving 6 bases between. In germline, CDR1 is SEHNR, CDR2 FQNEAQ (reference sequence). The CDR3 contains 12 residues. Here the CDR3 DNA reads TGTGCCAGCAGCTTAGTGACAGACGAGCAGTACTTC. Translation gives CASSLVTDEQYF.

The V and J genes are TRBV5-1 and TRBJ2-5, with 11 bases fitting TRBD2. Trimming took 5 bases from V and 4 from J; bases not matched to a gene: 10. Germline assignment: CDR1 SGHRS and CDR2 YFSETQ. The CDR3 is 16 residues long. In nucleotides, the CDR3 is TGCGCCAGCAGGCCGAATAGCGGGGGGGCCGTAGAGACCCAGTACTTC. This gives the protein CASRPNSGGAVETQYF.

The rearrangement joins TRBV2 to TRBJ1-6; the D gene is possibly TRBD1 (5 bases). Deletions cut 4 bases from V and 1 base from J, with 8 bases between. Germline loops: CDR1 SNHLY, CDR2 FYNNEI. The CDR3 contains 15 residues. For the CDR3, the DNA is TGTGCCAGCAGTGGTACAGGTTCCTATAATTCACCCCTCCACTTT. Translated: CASSGTGSYNSPLHF.

The chain combines TRBV9 with TRBJ2-2, with 10 bases aligning to TRBD2. J lost 7 bases, V lost 3 bases, and 9 bases had no gene match. The CDR3 loop spans 16 amino acids. Germline V lookup: CDR1 SGDLS, CDR2 YYNGEE. The CDR3 DNA is TGTGCCAGCAGCGACTCCGGGACTAGCGTCGGCGGGGAGCTGTTTTTT. It is translated as CASSDSGTSVGGELFF.

The V gene is TRBV30, the J gene TRBJ1-6; D is perhaps TRBD1 (5 bases). Trimming took 4 bases from V and 14 from J, leaving 18 bases between them. There are 13 residues in the CDR3. Germline lookup yields CDR1 GTSNPN and CDR2 SVGIG (reference sequence). The CDR3 nucleotides are TGTGCCTGGATGACGGGGACTGCGGGGTCCCTCCACTTT. Translated: CAWMTGTAGSLHF.

The rearrangement links TRBV5-4 to TRBJ1-6, with TRBD1 matching over 8 bases. This CDR3 has 15 residues. V lost 5 bases and J lost 7; bases outside the gene matches: 8. The germline V gene encodes CDR1 SGHNT and CDR2 YYREEE (reference sequence). The CDR3 nucleotides read TGTGCCAGCAGGGCAGGACAGGGTTTAAATTCACCCCTCCACTTT. Its translation: CASRAGQGLNSPLHF.

This sequence joins TRBV28 and TRBJ2-1; the match to TRBD2 covers 12 bases. The CDR3 sequence is 15 residues long. V lost 6 bases to trimming and J lost 8 bases; unmatched junction nucleotides: 8. From germline, CDR1 is MDHEN and CDR2 SYDVKM. The CDR3 is CASRGLAGGRYEQFF. In DNA form, the CDR3 reads TGTGCCAGCAGGGGCCTAGCGGGGGGGCGCTATGAGCAGTTCTTC.

J is TRBJ2-5 and V is TRBV4-2; D might be TRBD1 (6 bases). Germline V lookup: CDR1 LGHNA, CDR2 YNFKEQ. The CDR3 has 18 residues. V dropped 1 base and J dropped 4 bases, with 22 bases sitting between them. The CDR3 loop reads CASSQALRTYRDSETQYF. The CDR3 DNA reads as TGTGCCAGCAGCCAAGCTCTTAGGACGTACAGGGATTCAGAGACCCAGTACTTC.

This clone was observed a handful of times. CDR3 coding DNA: TGTGCCAGCAGTCTCGGAAACACCATATATTTT. Translated: CASSLGNTIYF. The chain recombines TRBV28 with TRBJ1-3; no clear D. Germline V gene sequence: CDR1 MDHEN, CDR2 SYDVKM. This CDR3 contains 11 residues. Trimming pared 5 bases from V and 4 bases from J, leaving 3 bases between.

The chain has TRBV28 and TRBJ1-2, with no clear D. V lost 3 bases and J lost 2, with 13 bases in between. Germline CDR1 and CDR2: MDHEN and SYDVKM. This CDR3 has 15 residues. CDR3 nucleotides: TGTGCCAGCAGTTTTTTCACATGGGAGAACTATGGCTACACCTTC. It codes for CASSFFTWENYGYTF.

The rearrangement uses TRBV5-1 and TRBJ2-1; 11 nucleotides align to TRBD2. Germline-derived CDR1 and CDR2 are SGHRS and YFSETQ. The CDR3 is made up of 19 amino acids. Trimming cost V 8 bases and J 0 bases; bases outside gene matches: 16. The CDR3: CAREYPPTSGVSSYNEQFF. CDR3 nucleotides: TGCGCCAGAGAGTACCCTCCGACTAGCGGGGTGAGCTCCTACAATGAGCAGTTCTTC.

The chain carries TRBV5-1 and TRBJ2-1; maybe TRBD1 (6 bases). This CDR3 is built from 13 residues. Deletions cut 3 bases from V and 4 bases from J, with 8 bases between. CDR1 and CDR2 (germline): SGHRS, YFSETQ. The chain's CDR3 is CASSSQGYNEQFF. The CDR3 DNA sequence: TGCGCCAGCAGCTCACAGGGTTACAATGAGCAGTTCTTC. Complete variable domain (other parts from reference TRBV5-1 and TRBJ2-1): KAGVTQTPRYLIKTRGQQVTLSCSPISGHRSVSWYQQTPGQGLQFLFEYFSETQRNKGNFPGRFSGRQFSNSRSEMNVSTLELGDSALYLCASSSQGYNEQFFGPGTRLTVL.

The V and J genes are TRBV10-2 and TRBJ1-1; tentatively, D is TRBD1 (6 bases). The CDR3 is made up of 12 amino acids. Germline CDR1 and CDR2: WSHSY and SAAADI. V lost 8 bases to trimming and J lost 6 bases, with 13 bases between them. CDR3 region: CASLGGHPEAFF. The CDR3 nucleotides are TGCGCCAGCTTGGGGGGGCACCCTGAAGCTTTCTTT.

V is TRBV14 and J is TRBJ2-7; D perhaps matches TRBD2 (5 bases). CDR3 size: 15 residues. V lost 4 bases and J lost 2, with 15 bases in between. Germline V CDR1 and CDR2: SGHDN, FVKESK. CDR3 protein: CASSPIIGKTYEQYF. The CDR3 region has the DNA TGTGCCAGCAGCCCAATAATCGGGAAGACCTACGAGCAGTACTTC.

The CDR3 sequence is CASYPGAHEQYF. CDR3 in DNA: TGTGCCAGCTATCCAGGGGCCCACGAGCAGTACTTC. The gene calls are TRBV2 and TRBJ2-7, with D tentatively TRBD1 (6 bases). Germline V gene lookup returns CDR1 SNHLY and CDR2 FYNNEI. This CDR3 spans 12 amino acids. V lost 8 bases and J lost 5, with 13 bases in between.

The chain couples TRBV30 to TRBJ1-2; possibly TRBD1 for D (6 bases). The germline V and J ends were trimmed by 2 bases and 8 bases, with 9 bases remaining between them. The CDR3 runs 11 residues. The germline V gene encodes CDR1 GTSNPN and CDR2 SVGIG (reference sequence). CDR3 protein: CAWSSGAGYTF. The DNA for the CDR3 is TGTGCCTGGAGTTCAGGGGCCGGCTACACCTTC.

The chain recombines TRBV7-3 with TRBJ2-3, with 7 bases identical to TRBD1. Germline CDR1 and CDR2: SGHTA and FQGTGA. Germline trimming cut 5 bases from V and 8 bases from J; bases unmatched to any gene: 7. CDR3 size: 13 residues. CDR3 nucleotides: TGTGCCAGCAGCGGACGACAGGGAACTACGCAGTATTTT. Translating it yields CASSGRQGTTQYF.

The J gene is TRBJ1-2, the V gene TRBV3-1 (or the pseudogene TRBV3-2), with D tentatively TRBD1 (6 bases). There are 15 residues in the CDR3. V dropped 1 base and J dropped 3 bases, with 12 bases sitting between them. The V gene's germline CDR1 is LGHDT and CDR2 YNNKEL (reference sequence). This chain's CDR3 is CASSQGRQAYYGYTF. The CDR3 nucleotides are TGTGCCAGCAGCCAAGGAAGACAGGCGTACTATGGCTACACCTTC.

The chain recombines TRBV2 with TRBJ1-5, with TRBD1 matching over 8 bases. The CDR3 is 16 residues long. V lost 6 bases to trimming and J lost 0 bases; unmatched junction nucleotides: 7. The V gene's germline CDR1 is SNHLY and CDR2 FYNNEI. CDR3 residues: CASRTPGGHSNQPQHF. The CDR3 DNA sequence: TGTGCCAGCAGAACCCCAGGGGGCCATAGCAATCAGCCCCAGCATTTT. Filled out from reference TRBV2 and TRBJ1-5, the complete variable domain reads EPEVTQTPSHQVTQMGQEVILRCVPISNHLYFYWYRQILGQKVEFLVSFYNNEISEKSEIFDDQFSVERPDGSNFTLKIRSTKLEDSAMYFCASRTPGGHSNQPQHFGDGTRLSIL.